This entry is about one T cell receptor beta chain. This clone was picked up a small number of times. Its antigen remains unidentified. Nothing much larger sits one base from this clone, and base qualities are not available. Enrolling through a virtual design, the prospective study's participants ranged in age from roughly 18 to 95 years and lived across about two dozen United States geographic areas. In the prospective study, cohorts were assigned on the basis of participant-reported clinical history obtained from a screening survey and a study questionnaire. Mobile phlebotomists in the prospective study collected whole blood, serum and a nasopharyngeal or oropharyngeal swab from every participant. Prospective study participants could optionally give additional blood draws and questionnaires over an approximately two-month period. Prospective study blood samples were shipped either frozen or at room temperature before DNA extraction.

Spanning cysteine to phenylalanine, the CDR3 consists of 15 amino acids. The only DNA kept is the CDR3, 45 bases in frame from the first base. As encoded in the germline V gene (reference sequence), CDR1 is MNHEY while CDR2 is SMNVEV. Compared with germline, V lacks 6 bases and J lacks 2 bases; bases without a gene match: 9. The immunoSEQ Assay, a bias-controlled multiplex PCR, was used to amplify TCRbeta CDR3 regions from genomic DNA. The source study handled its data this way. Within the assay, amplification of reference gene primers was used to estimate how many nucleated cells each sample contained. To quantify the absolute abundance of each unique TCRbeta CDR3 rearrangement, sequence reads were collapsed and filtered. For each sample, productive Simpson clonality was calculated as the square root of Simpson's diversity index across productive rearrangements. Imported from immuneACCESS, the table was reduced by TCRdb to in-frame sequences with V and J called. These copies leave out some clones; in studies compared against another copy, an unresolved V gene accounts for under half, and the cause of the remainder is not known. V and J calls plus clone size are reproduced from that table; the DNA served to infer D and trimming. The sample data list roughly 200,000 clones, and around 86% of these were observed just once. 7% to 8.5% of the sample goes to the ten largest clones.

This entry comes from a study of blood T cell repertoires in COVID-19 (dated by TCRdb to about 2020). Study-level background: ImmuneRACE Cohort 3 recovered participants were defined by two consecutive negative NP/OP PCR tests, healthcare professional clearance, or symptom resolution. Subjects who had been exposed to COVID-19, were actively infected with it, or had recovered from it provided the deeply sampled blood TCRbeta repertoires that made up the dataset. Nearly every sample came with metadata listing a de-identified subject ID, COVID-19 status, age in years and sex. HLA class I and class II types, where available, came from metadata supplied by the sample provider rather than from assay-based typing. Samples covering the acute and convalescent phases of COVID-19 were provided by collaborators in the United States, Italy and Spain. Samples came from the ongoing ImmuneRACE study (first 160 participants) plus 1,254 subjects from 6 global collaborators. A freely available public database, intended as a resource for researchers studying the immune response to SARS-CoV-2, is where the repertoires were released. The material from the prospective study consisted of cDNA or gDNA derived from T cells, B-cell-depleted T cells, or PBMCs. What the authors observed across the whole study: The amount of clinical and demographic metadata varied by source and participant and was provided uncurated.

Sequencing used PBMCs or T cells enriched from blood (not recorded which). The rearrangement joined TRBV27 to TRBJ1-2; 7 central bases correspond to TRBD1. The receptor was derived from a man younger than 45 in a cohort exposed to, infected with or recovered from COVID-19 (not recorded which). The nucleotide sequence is TGTGCCAGCAGCGAAGGGGGCCCCAGAAACTATGGCTACACCTTC. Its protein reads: CASSEGGPRNYGYTF.